The next 21 T cell receptor beta chains were all read from a single sample in a study of T cells in localized non-small cell lung cancer. TCRdb keeps only in-frame clones here, not all; method: immunoSEQ multiplex PCR. The sample includes around 20,000 clones, 86% seen only once; the top ten take 1.1%. This material consisted of peripheral blood, taken before any cancer treatment. These receptor sequences come from a woman between 40 and 69 years old with stage I lung adenocarcinoma.

This clone showed up just a few times. This chain links TRBV29-1 with TRBJ2-2; tentative D call: TRBD2 (6 bases). CDR3 length: 12 amino acids. V shed 2 bases and J shed 5 bases, with 6 bases lying between them. Germline CDR1 SQVTM, CDR2 ANQGSEA. The CDR3 loop reads CSVERGTGELFF. CDR3 nucleotide sequence: TGCAGCGTTGAACGGGGGACCGGGGAGCTGTTTTTT.

V and J are TRBV5-6 and TRBJ2-2; D unresolved. Germline CDR1 reads SGHDT; CDR2 reads YYEEEE. The CDR3 consists of 13 residues. V lost 0 bases and J 5 bases, leaving 5 bases between the germline ends. DNA for the CDR3: TGTGCCAGCAGCTTGGTTATGACCGGGGAGCTGTTTTTT. The encoded protein is CASSLVMTGELFF.

This clone has only one observation. The chain employs TRBV11-2 and TRBJ1-1, with unresolved D. This CDR3 is built from 10 residues. Trimming took off 2 bases at V and 11 bases at J, with 6 bases between the two ends. The germline CDR1 and CDR2 sequences are SGHAT and FQNNGV. The CDR3 DNA follows: TGTGCCAGCAGCTTAACTGCGGCTTTCTTT. This translates into CASSLTAAFF.

The chain is built from TRBV11-3 and TRBJ2-4, with D tentatively TRBD1 or TRBD2 (5 bases each). There are 15 residues in the CDR3. The ends were cut back, 5 bases at V and 2 bases at J, with 13 bases in the middle. CDR1 is SGHNT and CDR2 is YENEEA in the germline V gene. CDR3 residues: CASSRGVPTKNIQYF. The CDR3 region has the DNA TGTGCCAGCAGCAGAGGGGTCCCCACCAAAAACATTCAGTACTTC.

The chain has TRBV19 and TRBJ1-1; D is possibly TRBD1 (5 bases). V gave up 5 bases and J gave up 7 bases, with 14 bases separating them. CDR1 LNHDA and CDR2 SQIVND come from the germline V gene (reference sequence). The CDR3 extends over 13 amino acids. The DNA for the CDR3 is TGTGCCAGTAGTCGACCAGGGTTTGTTGAAGCTTTCTTT. This gives the protein CASSRPGFVEAFF.

This CDR3 reads CASSFGLAETQYF. DNA of the CDR3: TGTGCCAGCAGCTTTGGACTAGCTGAGACCCAGTACTTC. The V and J genes are TRBV7-2 and TRBJ2-5; 8 bases map to TRBD2. Germline lookup yields CDR1 SGHTA and CDR2 FQGNSA. Losses at the gene ends were 3 bases for V and 5 bases for J; bases not matched to a gene: 2. The CDR3 loop spans 13 amino acids.

The genes are TRBV5-6 and TRBJ2-1, with D possibly TRBD2 on 6 matching bases. This CDR3 region has 16 residues. In germline, CDR1 is SGHDT, CDR2 YYEEEE. Trimming shortened V by 3 bases and J by 4 bases, and 17 bases separated the two germline ends. CDR3 in DNA: TGTGCCAGCAGCTCAGGGACTGGGAAGTTGTACAATGAGCAGTTCTTC. Protein: CASSSGTGKLYNEQFF.

The V call is TRBV9, the J call TRBJ1-6; D uncertain. CDR3 length: 13 residues. CDR1 is SGDLS and CDR2 is YYNGEE in the germline V gene. Trimming pared 1 base from V and 7 bases from J, leaving 6 bases between. CDR3 coding DNA: TGTGCCAGCAGCGTAAAGGCAAATTCACCCCTCCACTTT. As protein: CASSVKANSPLHF.

The chain links TRBV6-6 to TRBJ2-7; D is uncertain. This CDR3 contains 14 residues. The V end lost 0 bases, the J end lost 6 bases, and 12 bases lay between the germline ends. Germline V CDR1 and CDR2: MNHNY, SVGAGI (reference sequence). The CDR3 DNA sequence: TGTGCCAGCAGTTACTCTTCGTACGGGTCCGAGCAGTACTTC. Its translation is CASSYSSYGSEQYF.

This chain uses TRBV6-5 with TRBJ1-2, with a tentative D call TRBD1 (5 bases). The germline CDR1 and CDR2 sequences are MNHEY and SVGAGI. The V end was cut by 2 bases, the J end by 2 bases, with 15 bases between. This CDR3 comprises 16 residues. The CDR3 nucleotides read TGTGCCAGCAGTTACACATCCGGGACTGCCAACTATGGCTACACCTTC. It yields the protein CASSYTSGTANYGYTF.

This chain connects TRBV7-8 to TRBJ1-6; the D gene is possibly TRBD1 (5 bases). Looked up from germline, CDR1 is SGHVS and CDR2 is FQNEAQ. The CDR3 consists of 14 residues. V was clipped by 3 bases and J by 6 bases, with 9 bases between them. Written as DNA, the CDR3 is TGTGCCAGCAGCTTTGGGGGAGGTAATTCACCCCTCCACTTT. Its protein is CASSFGGGNSPLHF.

V gene TRBV6-6 combines with J gene TRBJ1-5; D remains unclear. CDR1 and CDR2 from the germline V gene are MNHNY and SVGAGI (reference sequence). The CDR3 is made up of 13 amino acids. The V and J ends lost 7 bases and 2 bases respectively, with 9 bases between them. The CDR3: CASTAGRNQPQHF. The CDR3, as DNA: TGTGCCAGCACCGCCGGGCGCAATCAGCCCCAGCATTTT.

The rearrangement uses TRBV28 and TRBJ1-4; TRBD1 matches at 7 bases. The V and J ends lost 7 bases and 7 bases, in that order; junction bases with no gene match: 12. The V gene's germline CDR1 is MDHEN and CDR2 SYDVKM. This CDR3 comprises 15 residues. CDR3 nucleotide sequence: TGTGCCAGCATTCTATCAGGGGGTCGTGGTGAAAAACTGTTTTTT. This gives the protein CASILSGGRGEKLFF.

V and J are TRBV6-5 and TRBJ1-1; D gene unclear. The germline gives CDR1 MNHEY, CDR2 SVGAGI. Trimming stripped 2 bases from V and 4 bases from J, with 8 bases between. The CDR3 spans 13 residues. CDR3 region: CASSYGVLTEAFF. DNA for the CDR3: TGTGCCAGCAGTTACGGGGTTCTCACTGAAGCTTTCTTT.

The chain has TRBV4-3 and TRBJ1-5; the D is unclear. Trimming took off 0 bases at V and 2 bases at J, with 14 bases between the two ends. Per germline, CDR1 LGHNA and CDR2 YSLEER. This CDR3 has 17 amino acids. CDR3 sequence: CASSQDREVAGNQPQHF. The CDR3 region has the DNA TGCGCCAGCAGCCAAGATAGGGAGGTCGCTGGCAATCAGCCCCAGCATTTT.

The chain recombines TRBV29-1 with TRBJ2-7, with D tentatively TRBD1 (5 bases). The CDR3 sequence is 11 residues long. Germline values: CDR1 SQVTM, CDR2 ANQGSEA. Trimming took 6 bases from V and 6 from J, leaving 12 bases between them. CDR3 coding DNA: TGCAGCGTCCAAGAGCAGGGCGAGCAGTACTTC. Translating it yields CSVQEQGEQYF.

This clone was detected only a few times. In DNA form, the CDR3 reads TGCGCCAGCAGCCAAGGTAGAACAAAAGATGAGCAGTTCTTC. This gives the protein CASSQGRTKDEQFF. This chain connects TRBV4-1 to TRBJ2-1; D is ambiguous. CDR1 and CDR2 (germline): MGHRA, YSYEKL. The CDR3 has 14 amino acids. Trimming shortened V by 1 base and J by 8 bases, and 12 bases separated the two germline ends.

The chain combines TRBV5-1 with TRBJ1-4; 9 nucleotides line up with TRBD1. CDR1 SGHRS and CDR2 YFSETQ come from the germline V gene. With 5 bases clipped from V and 4 bases from J, the junction kept 3 bases outside the gene matches. The CDR3 sequence is 14 residues long. CDR3 DNA sequence: TGCGCCAGCAGACCGGGACAGGGTAATGAAAAACTGTTTTTT. Translation gives CASRPGQGNEKLFF.

The chain joins TRBV2 to TRBJ2-5; no reliable D call. Trimming pared 4 bases from V and 2 bases from J, leaving 8 bases between. The CDR3 has 13 amino acids. The germline V gene has CDR1 SNHLY and CDR2 FYNNEI. Here the CDR3 reads CASSVSGQETQYF. CDR3 coding DNA: TGTGCCAGCAGTGTTTCGGGTCAAGAGACCCAGTACTTC.

The chain uses TRBV13 and TRBJ1-1, with TRBD1 identical over 7 bases. J gave up 1 base and V 3 bases, and 2 bases lay outside the gene matches. The CDR3 is made up of 14 amino acids. Germline loops: CDR1 PRHDT, CDR2 FYEKMQ (reference sequence). The CDR3 spells CASSFAGGNTEAFF. The CDR3 DNA follows: TGTGCCAGCAGCTTCGCAGGGGGGAACACTGAAGCTTTCTTT.

This clone occurred once. The chain uses TRBV19 and TRBJ2-3; D may correspond to TRBD1 or TRBD2 (5 bases each). The germline V and J ends were trimmed by 6 bases and 1 base, with 14 bases remaining between them. The germline CDR1 and CDR2 sequences are LNHDA and SQIVND (reference sequence). The CDR3 sequence is 15 residues long. CDR3 coding DNA: TGTGCCAGTAGGGAACGGGTGGGGGGCACAGATACGCAGTATTTT. Its translation is CASRERVGGTDTQYF.